Reported below is one T cell receptor (beta chain). Its antigen remains unidentified. The source of the sample is a study of radiotherapy plus CTLA-4 blockade in lung cancer. At the level of the study: Among all patients, 18% showed objective responses, while about 30% had disease control. Study outcomes and limitations: Increased serum interferon-beta after radiation also reportedly predicted response strongly.

TCRdb keeps only in-frame clones here, not all; method: immunoSEQ multiplex PCR. The sample holds roughly 48,000 clones, around four fifths seen once. Patients with chemo-refractory metastatic non-small-cell lung cancer received focal radiation plus CTLA-4 blockade with ipilimumab. Germline V gene data show CDR1 as MDHEN and CDR2 as SYDVKM. CDR3 length: 14 residues. The ends were cut back, 5 bases at V and 5 bases at J, with 13 bases in the middle. The chain joins TRBV28 to TRBJ2-1; D gene uncertain. This TCR was recovered from a human donor with non-small cell lung cancer who had stable disease on radiotherapy plus ipilimumab. This specimen was peripheral blood, taken from a patient treated with radiotherapy plus ipilimumab. CDR3 sequence: CASSPRQANNEQFF. Written as DNA, the CDR3 is TGTGCCAGCAGTCCGCGACAAGCCAACAATGAGCAGTTCTTC.